This TCR beta chain was identified during a study of early T cells in non-severe SARS-CoV-2 infection. TCRdb analysed the 5' RACE reads with MiXCR anew, one entry per CDR3 protein. The table includes about 50,000 distinct CDR3 sequences, about 10% detected once. This clonotype was recorded many times. This CDR3 contains 19 residues. The V end was cut by 0 bases, the J end by 8 bases, with 26 bases between. CDR1 SGHVS and CDR2 FQNEAQ come from the germline V gene. The receptor comes from an adult who was a healthcare worker with PCR-confirmed SARS-CoV-2 infection or an uninfected control (not recorded which). The gene calls are TRBV7-8 and TRBJ2-1; D may be TRBD2 (5 bases). Sequencing input: whole blood. CDR3 DNA sequence: TGTGCCAGCAGCTTAGCACGGGCTAGCTCGAAAATCCACGGGGATGAGCAGTTCTTC. This codes for CASSLARASSKIHGDEQFF.